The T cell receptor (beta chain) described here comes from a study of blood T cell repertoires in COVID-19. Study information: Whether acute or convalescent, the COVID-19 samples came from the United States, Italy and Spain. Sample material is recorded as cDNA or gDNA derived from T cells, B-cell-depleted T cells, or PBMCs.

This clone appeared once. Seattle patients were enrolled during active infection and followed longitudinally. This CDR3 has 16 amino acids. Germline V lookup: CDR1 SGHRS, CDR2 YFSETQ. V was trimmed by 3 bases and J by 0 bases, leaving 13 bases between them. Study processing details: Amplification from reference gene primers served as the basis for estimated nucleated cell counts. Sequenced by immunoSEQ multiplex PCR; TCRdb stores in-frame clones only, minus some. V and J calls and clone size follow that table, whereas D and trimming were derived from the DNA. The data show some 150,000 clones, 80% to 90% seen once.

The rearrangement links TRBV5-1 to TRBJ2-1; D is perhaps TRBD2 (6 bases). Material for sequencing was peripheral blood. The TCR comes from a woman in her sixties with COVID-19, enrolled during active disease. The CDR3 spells CASSSGLPSSYNEQFF. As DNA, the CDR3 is TGCGCCAGCAGCTCGGGACTCCCCAGCTCCTACAATGAGCAGTTCTTC.